This T cell receptor (delta chain) was sequenced for a study of Vδ1+ human thymocytes. Overall study findings and caveats: Unlike peripheral blood Vdelta1+ controls, thymic delta-chain sequences included around 18% Vdelta2 and few Vdelta3. Bulk data may be misread because of unexpected Vdelta2 sequences. Highly polyclonal TRG and TRD repertoires with Gaussian CDR3 length distributions appeared in thymus.

Sorted Vdelta1+ thymocytes were about 97% to 99.6% pure. Note on this clone: The antigen is unknown.

Sequences come from RNA converted to cDNA by reverse transcription. Multiplex PCR used pooled V-gene forward primers and a constant-region reverse primer to amplify CDR3s. TCRdb called clones from the multiplex PCR reads again using CATT. The sample consists of around 60,000 delta-chain clones, over 12% of them appearing once. This CDR3 contains 23 residues. Germline values: CDR1 TSWWSYY, CDR2 QGS. Unmatched junction bases numbered 23, after V lost 3 bases and J lost 0 bases. The sequenced sample was Vdelta1+ gamma-delta thymocytes from the thymus. Subset defined: FACS-sorted CD3+ TCRalphabeta- TCRVdelta1+ TCRVdelta2- thymocytes. This TCR was recovered from a girl in the first two years of life who had congenital heart surgery. The chain combines TRDV1 with TRDJ1; 12 positions match TRDD3. This CDR3 is CALGELLPLTHTGGYPDTDKLIF. The CDR3 region has the DNA TGTGCTCTTGGGGAGCTCCTTCCCTTAACCCATACTGGGGGATACCCGGACACCGATAAACTCATCTTT.